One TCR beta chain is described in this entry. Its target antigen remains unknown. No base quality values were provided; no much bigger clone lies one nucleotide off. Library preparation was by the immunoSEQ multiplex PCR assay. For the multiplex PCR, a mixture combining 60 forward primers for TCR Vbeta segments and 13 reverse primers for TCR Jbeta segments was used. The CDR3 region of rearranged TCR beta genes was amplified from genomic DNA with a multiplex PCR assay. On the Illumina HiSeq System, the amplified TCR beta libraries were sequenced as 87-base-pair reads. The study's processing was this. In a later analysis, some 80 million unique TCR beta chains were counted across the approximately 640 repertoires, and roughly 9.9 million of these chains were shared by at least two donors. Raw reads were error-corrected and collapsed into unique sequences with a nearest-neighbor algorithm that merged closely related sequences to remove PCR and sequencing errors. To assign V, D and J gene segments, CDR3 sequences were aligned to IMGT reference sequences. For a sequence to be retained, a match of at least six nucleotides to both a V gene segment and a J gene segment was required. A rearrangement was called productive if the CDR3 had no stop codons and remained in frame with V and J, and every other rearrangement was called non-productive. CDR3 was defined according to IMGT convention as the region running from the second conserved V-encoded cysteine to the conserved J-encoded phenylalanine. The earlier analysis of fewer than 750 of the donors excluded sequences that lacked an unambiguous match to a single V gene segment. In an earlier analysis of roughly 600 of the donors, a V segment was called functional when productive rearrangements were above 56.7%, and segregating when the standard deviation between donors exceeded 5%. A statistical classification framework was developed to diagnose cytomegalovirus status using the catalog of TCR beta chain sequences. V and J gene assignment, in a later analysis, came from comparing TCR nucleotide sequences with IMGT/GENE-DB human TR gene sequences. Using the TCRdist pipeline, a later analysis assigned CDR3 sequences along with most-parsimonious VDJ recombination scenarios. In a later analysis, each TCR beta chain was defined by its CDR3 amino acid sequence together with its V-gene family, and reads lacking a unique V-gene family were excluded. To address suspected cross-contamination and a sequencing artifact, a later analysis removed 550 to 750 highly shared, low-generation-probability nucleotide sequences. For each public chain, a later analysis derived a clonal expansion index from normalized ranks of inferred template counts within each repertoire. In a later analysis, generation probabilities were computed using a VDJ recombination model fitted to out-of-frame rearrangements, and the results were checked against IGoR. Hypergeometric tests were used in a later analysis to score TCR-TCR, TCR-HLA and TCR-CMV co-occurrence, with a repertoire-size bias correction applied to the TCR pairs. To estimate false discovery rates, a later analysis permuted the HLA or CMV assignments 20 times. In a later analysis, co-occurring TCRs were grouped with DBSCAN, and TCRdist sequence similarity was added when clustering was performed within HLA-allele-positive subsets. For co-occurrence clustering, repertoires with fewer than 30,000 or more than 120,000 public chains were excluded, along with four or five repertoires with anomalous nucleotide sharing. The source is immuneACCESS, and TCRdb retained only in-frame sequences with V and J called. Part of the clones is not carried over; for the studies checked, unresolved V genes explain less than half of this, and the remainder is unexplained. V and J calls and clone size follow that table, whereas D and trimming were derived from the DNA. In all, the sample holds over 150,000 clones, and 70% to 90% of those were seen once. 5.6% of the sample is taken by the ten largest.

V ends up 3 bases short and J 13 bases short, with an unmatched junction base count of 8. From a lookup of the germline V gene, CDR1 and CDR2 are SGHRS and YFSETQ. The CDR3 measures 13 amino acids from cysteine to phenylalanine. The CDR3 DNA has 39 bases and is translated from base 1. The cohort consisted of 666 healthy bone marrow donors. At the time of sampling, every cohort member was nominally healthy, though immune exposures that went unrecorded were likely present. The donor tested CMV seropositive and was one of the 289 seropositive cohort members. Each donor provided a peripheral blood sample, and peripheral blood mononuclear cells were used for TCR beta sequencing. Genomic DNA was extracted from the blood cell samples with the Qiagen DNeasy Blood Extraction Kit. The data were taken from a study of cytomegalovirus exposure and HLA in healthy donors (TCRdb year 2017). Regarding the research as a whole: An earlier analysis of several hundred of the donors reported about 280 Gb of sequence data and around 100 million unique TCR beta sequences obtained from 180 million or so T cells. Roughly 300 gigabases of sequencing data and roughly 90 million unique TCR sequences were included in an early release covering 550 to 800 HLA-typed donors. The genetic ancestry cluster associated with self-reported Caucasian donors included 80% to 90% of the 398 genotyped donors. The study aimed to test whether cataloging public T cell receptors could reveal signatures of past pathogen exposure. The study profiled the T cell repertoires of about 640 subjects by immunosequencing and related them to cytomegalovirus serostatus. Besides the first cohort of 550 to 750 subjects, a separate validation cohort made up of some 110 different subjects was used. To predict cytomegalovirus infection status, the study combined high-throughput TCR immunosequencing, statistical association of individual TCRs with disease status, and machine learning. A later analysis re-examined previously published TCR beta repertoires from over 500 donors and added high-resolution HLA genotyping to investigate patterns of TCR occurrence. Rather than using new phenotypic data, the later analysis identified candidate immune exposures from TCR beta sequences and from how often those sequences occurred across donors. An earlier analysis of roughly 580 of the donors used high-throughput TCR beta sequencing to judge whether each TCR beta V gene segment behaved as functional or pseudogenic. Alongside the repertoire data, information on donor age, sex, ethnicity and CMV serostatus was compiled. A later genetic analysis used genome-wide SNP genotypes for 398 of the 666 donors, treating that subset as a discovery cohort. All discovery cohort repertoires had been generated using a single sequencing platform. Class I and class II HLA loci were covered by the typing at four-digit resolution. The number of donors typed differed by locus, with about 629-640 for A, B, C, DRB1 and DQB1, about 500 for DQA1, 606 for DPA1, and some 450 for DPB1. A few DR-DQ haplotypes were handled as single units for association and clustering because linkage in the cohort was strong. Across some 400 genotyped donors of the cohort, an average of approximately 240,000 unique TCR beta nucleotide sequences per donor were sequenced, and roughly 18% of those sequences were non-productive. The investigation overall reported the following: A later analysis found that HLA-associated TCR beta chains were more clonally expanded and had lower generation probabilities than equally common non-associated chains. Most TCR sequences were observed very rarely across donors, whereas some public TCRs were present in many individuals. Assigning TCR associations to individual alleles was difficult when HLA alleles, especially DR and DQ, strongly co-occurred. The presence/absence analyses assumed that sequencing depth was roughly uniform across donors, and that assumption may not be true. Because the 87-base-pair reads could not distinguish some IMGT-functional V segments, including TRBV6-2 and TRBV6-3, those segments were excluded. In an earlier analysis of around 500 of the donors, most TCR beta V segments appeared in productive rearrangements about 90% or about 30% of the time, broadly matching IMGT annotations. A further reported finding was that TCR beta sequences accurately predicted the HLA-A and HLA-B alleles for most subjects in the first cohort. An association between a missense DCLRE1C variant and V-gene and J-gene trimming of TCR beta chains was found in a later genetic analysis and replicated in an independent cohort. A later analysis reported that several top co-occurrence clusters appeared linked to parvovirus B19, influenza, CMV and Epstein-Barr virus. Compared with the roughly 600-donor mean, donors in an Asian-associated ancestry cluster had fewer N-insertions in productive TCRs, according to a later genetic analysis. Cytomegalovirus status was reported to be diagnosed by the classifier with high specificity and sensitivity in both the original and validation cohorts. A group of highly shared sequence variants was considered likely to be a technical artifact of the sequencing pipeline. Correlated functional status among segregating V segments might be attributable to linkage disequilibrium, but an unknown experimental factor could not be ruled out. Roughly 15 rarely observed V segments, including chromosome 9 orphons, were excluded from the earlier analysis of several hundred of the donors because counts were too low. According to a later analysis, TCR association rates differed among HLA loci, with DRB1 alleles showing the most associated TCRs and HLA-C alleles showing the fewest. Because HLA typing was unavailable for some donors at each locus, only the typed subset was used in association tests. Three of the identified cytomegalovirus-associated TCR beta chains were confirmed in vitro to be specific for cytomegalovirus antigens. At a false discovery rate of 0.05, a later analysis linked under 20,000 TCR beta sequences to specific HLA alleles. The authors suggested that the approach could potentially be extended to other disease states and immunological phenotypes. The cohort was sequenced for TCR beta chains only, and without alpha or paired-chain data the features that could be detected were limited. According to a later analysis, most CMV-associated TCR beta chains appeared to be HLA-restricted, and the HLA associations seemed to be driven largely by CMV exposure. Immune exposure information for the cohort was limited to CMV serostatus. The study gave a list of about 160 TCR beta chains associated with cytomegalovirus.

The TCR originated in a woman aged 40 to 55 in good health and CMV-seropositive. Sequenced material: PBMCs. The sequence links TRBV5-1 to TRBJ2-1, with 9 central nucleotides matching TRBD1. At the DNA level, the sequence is TGCGCCAGCAGCTCGACAAGGACAGGGGACCAGTTCTTC. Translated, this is CASSSTRTGDQFF. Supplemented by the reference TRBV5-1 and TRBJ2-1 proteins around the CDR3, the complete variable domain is KAGVTQTPRYLIKTRGQQVTLSCSPISGHRSVSWYQQTPGQGLQFLFEYFSETQRNKGNFPGRFSGRQFSNSRSEMNVSTLELGDSALYLCASSSTRTGDQFFGPGTRLTVL.